Reported below is one T cell receptor beta chain. CDR3 length: 13 amino acids. V was clipped by 0 bases and J by 4 bases, with 8 bases between them. CDR1 is SGDLS and CDR2 is YYNGEE in the germline V gene. This specimen comes from a study of cytomegalovirus exposure and HLA in healthy donors. PCR was performed using 60 Vbeta and 13 Jbeta primers. TCRdb's table, derived via immunoSEQ multiplex PCR, lists solely in-frame clones and lacks some. The repertoire holds about 160,000 clones, 60% to 80% seen once, with around 0.96% in the top ten. The source of this sequence is a woman between 45 and 65 years old in good health and CMV-seropositive. Source material: PBMCs. V and J are TRBV9 and TRBJ2-7, with a possible D match to TRBD1 (6 bases). DNA of the CDR3: TGTGCCAGCAGCGTAGAACAGGGATACGAGCAGTACTTC. Translation gives CASSVEQGYEQYF.